Listed below are T cell receptor beta chains from one sample, sequenced in a study of OX40 agonist ivuxolimab in advanced cancers. Profiled with immunoSEQ multiplex PCR; TCRdb holds only in-frame clones, not every one. The sample consists of 60,000 to 90,000 clones, 70% to 85% of them appearing once. Sequencing was performed on CD4+ or CD8+ T cells sorted from blood, taken in a trial of the OX40 agonist ivuxolimab. These receptors originate from an adult with an advanced solid tumor such as melanoma, head and neck, liver or kidney cancer. CDR3s include the opening cysteine and the closing phenylalanine or tryptophan. The order of the fields is J gene, V gene, clone size, D gene, CDR3 DNA, CDR3 protein. The D gene is left open where the match is weak. The size entry is marked missing in some rows and otherwise reads once, few, many or a size class.

TRBJ2-1	TRBV2	-	-	TGTGCCAGCACTACAGGCTATCGAGAGCAGTTCTTC	CASTTGYREQFF
TRBJ2-5	TRBV7-2	once	-	TGTGCCAGCAGCTTTTTCCCAGAGACCCAGTACTTC	CASSFFPETQYF
TRBJ1-1	TRBV5-1	-	-	TGCGCCAGCAGCTTGGAGGGGCGGAACACTGAAGCTTTCTTT	CASSLEGRNTEAFF
TRBJ1-5	TRBV28	-	-	TGTGCCAGCAGTTTCCATGACGGAGGCAATCAGCCCCAGCATTTT	CASSFHDGGNQPQHF
TRBJ2-2	TRBV28	-	-	TGTGCCAGCAGTTTGACCGGGAACACCGGGGAGCTGTTTTTT	CASSLTGNTGELFF
TRBJ2-5	TRBV2	-	-	TGTGCCAGCGGGAGCTCCCAAGAGACCCAGTACTTC	CASGSSQETQYF
TRBJ1-1	TRBV6-1	few	-	TGTGCCAGCACCCAGGCGCTCACGGGCACTGAAGCTTTCTTT	CASTQALTGTEAFF
TRBJ1-1	TRBV7-3	-	-	TGTGCCAGCAGCTTGACAGGAAAGGGGTCTGAAGCTTTCTTT	CASSLTGKGSEAFF
TRBJ1-2	TRBV11-3	few	-	TGTGCCAGCACCAAACTAGGCAGGGCCTATGGCTACACCTTC	CASTKLGRAYGYTF
TRBJ2-2	TRBV5-1	-	TRBD2	TGCGCCAGCAGCTTGCTTGGACTAGCGGGAGATGTCGGGGAGCTGTTTTTT	CASSLLGLAGDVGELFF
TRBJ1-2	TRBV7-2	once	-	TGTGCCAGCAGCTTAGGAGGCAGAGACTATGGCTACACCTTC	CASSLGGRDYGYTF
TRBJ1-1	TRBV5-1	-	-	TGCGCCAGCAGCTTTAAGGGTCGGGACACTGAAGCTTTCTTT	CASSFKGRDTEAFF
TRBJ2-3	TRBV6-1	-	TRBD1	TGTGCCAGCAGAGTTGGACAGGGCCTCACAGATACGCAGTATTTT	CASRVGQGLTDTQYF
TRBJ2-1	TRBV4-1	-	TRBD2	TGCGCCAGCAGCCAAGTAGGGACTAGGGAGCAGTTCTTC	CASSQVGTREQFF
TRBJ1-4	TRBV5-5	-	-	TGTGCCAGCAGCTTGGCCTCGGCAGCAGGAGAAAAACTGTTTTTT	CASSLASAAGEKLFF
TRBJ1-2	TRBV7-9	-	-	TGTGCCAGCAGCCCGGGGGGGCGAAAGAGCTACACCTTC	CASSPGGRKSYTF